This T cell receptor (beta chain) was documented in a study of regulatory T cells in long-lasting Graves disease (dated by TCRdb to the early 2020s). Notes on the research overall: Persistent Graves' disease was defined as antithyroid drug treatment for over 5 years with persistently positive TSH receptor autoantibodies. This study used TCR sequencing and RNA sequencing of peripheral blood to compare persistent Graves' disease patients against newly diagnosed Graves' disease patients. A total of roughly 35 samples were covered by TCR sequencing, comprising around 13 persistent and approximately 20 newly diagnosed Graves' disease patients. In the clinical cohort, patients with persistent Graves' disease had used antithyroid drugs for an average of roughly 10 years. The study was conducted in China and was registered as a clinical trial.

Based on the germline V gene, the CDR1 and CDR2 sequences are SGHRS and YFSETQ. V drops 2 bases and J drops 6 bases, leaving 12 bases in between. The CDR3, cysteine through phenylalanine, is 14 amino acids long. The kept DNA is CDR3 alone, 42 bases in frame from the first base. As for this clonotype: Its antigen is currently not known. It has no much larger one-base neighbor in the sample; base qualities were not kept.

Findings and caveats that apply to the study as a whole: Persistent disease showed preferential use of TRBV28, TRBJ1-2 and TRBJ2-5, whereas newly diagnosed disease favored TRBV20-1 and TRBJ2-1. The authors noted that the small sample size was a limitation that may lower accuracy. Peripheral blood alone was examined, since thyroid tissue, which constituted the primary lesion, could not be accessed. Patients with persistent disease shared more public clonotypes (around 2,500) than newly diagnosed patients did (966). Lower TCR Shannon entropy and fewer highly expanded clones were observed in persistent Graves' disease patients than in newly diagnosed patients, which suggested clonal expansion. Sequencing and analysis were restricted to the TCR beta chain.

In the paper's terms, the time point label means: persistent/refractory GD, antithyroid drugs over 5 years with positive TRAb. RNA was extracted from PBMCs in TRIzol for both TCR sequencing and RNA sequencing. Graves' disease was diagnosed according to American Thyroid Association guidelines. Recruitment of patients was carried out at an endocrinology department in Xi'an, China. From each patient, around 9 milliliters of peripheral blood was collected into an EDTA anticoagulant tube. Ficoll Paque Plus density gradient separation was used to isolate PBMCs, and no further T cell sorting was done. RNA quality was checked with an Agilent 2100 Bioanalyzer and agarose gel, and concentration with a NanoDrop 2000. To prepare the library, multiplex PCR was applied. Reads for this sample came from an Illumina HiSeq 4000. CDR3 regions were amplified by Arm-PCR with iRepertoire HTBI primers to construct TCR beta libraries. Before sequencing, the PCR products went through gel purification. Per the original workflow: A total of roughly 65 TRBV and 14 TRBJ segments were identified across samples and were used for gene usage analysis of CDR3 amino acid clonotypes. COPE and FqMerger were used to merge the filtered high-quality paired reads into contigs. BLAST was used to align contigs to the IMGT TRBV, TRBD and TRBJ reference genes, and CDR3 was defined following IMGT. Any clonotype with a frequency above 0.1% was counted as a highly expanded clone. Repertoire diversity was measured by Shannon entropy, and V-J evenness by the Gini coefficient. Clonotypes shared by more than one individual were considered public. TCRdb ran its own pipeline on the public reads, namely fastp trimming at Q25 and MiXCR clone calling, and kept in-frame beta chains. Records with the same CDR3 protein are collapsed into one entry carrying the most frequent genes and DNA. Clone size and V and J calls follow TCRdb, not the original study. This sample is represented by around 400,000 distinct CDR3 sequences; about a quarter of them were singletons. The ten largest clones represent around 26% of the sample.

The source was peripheral blood mononuclear cells (PBMCs), collected when the disease was refractory, from a patient treated with antithyroid drugs. Rearrangement joined TRBV5-1 to TRBJ2-4, with a tentative D gene TRBD1 over 6 matching bases. The source of this sequence is a female donor with Graves disease. In nucleotide form, the sequence is TGCGCCAGCAGCTTAGGGGGAGAAAGAAACATTCAGTACTTC. Its protein product is CASSLGGERNIQYF.